The table lists the clone carrying this T cell receptor (beta chain) with a count of one. It was around 10 milliliters of peripheral blood that were drawn from each donor. This entry comes from a study of blood T cells in healthy people across ages. After removal of 6 bases from V and 9 bases from J, the junction contained 16 bases not matched to a gene. This CDR3 has 16 residues. CDR1 is MDHEN and CDR2 is SYDVKM in the germline V gene. Primers used in a second PCR of about 6 to 11 cycles were a sample-barcoded 5' primer and a J-beta primer mix. TCRdb called the 5' RACE reads again in MiXCR, with one record for every CDR3 protein. The table has 600,000 to 850,000 distinct CDR3 sequences, roughly 25% seen once. These data were also filed under a second study, of T cells of mothers and their children.

The receptor comes from a boy aged 5-17 years in good health. This chain joins TRBV28 and TRBJ2-3, with 9 nucleotides matching TRBD2. The sample was blood. The CDR3 sequence: CASSLPGSGRLETQYF. The CDR3 region has the DNA TGTGCCAGCAGCCTTCCTGGGAGCGGGAGGTTAGAAACGCAGTATTTT.